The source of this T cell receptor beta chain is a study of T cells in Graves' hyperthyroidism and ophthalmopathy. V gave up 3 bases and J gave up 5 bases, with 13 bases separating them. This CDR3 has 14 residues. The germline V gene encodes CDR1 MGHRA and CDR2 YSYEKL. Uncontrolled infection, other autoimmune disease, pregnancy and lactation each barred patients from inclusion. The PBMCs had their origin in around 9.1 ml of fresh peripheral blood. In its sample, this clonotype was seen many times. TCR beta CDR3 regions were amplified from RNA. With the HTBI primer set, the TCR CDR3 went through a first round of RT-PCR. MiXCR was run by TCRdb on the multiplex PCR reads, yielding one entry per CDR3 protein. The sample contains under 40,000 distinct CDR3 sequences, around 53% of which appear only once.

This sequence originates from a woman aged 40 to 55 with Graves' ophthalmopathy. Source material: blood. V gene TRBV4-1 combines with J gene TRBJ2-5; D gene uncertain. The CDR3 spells CASSQAPPGETQYF. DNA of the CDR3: TGCGCCAGCAGCCAGGCACCACCCGGGGAGACCCAGTACTTC.